The entry that follows covers one T cell receptor beta chain sequence. As originally analysed: Reference gene primer amplification gave nucleated cell count estimates. Clones were sequenced by immunoSEQ multiplex PCR, and TCRdb holds only the in-frame ones, with some missing. The V and J calls and clone size were taken over from that table, and D and trimming were inferred from the DNA. The sample comprises 300,000 to 450,000 clones, 75% to 90% of which are singletons, and approximately 3.6% rests with the top ten. This sample stems from a study of blood T cell repertoires in COVID-19. The overall study: T cells, B-cell-depleted T cells, or PBMCs supplied cDNA or gDNA.

Germline CDR1 SNHLY, CDR2 FYNNEI. This CDR3 contains 14 residues. The ends lost 5 bases at V and 3 bases at J; junction bases unmatched: 6. The TCR sequence derives from a woman aged 18-30 years with acute or convalescent COVID-19. This sequence joins TRBV2 and TRBJ2-7, with TRBD1 matching over 8 bases. Sequenced sample: peripheral blood. CDR3 nucleotides: TGTGCCAGCAGTTTCGGACAGGGAGGCTACGAGCAGTACTTC. Its translation: CASSFGQGGYEQYF.